This T cell receptor beta chain was captured by sequencing in a study of T cell repertoires in cytomegalovirus infection. Study background: Recently identified HLA-C-restricted and well-studied HLA-B-restricted CMV epitopes were used. Matching HLA type, along with CMV infection, was indicated by public TCR beta signatures.

Regarding the study as a whole: Using cumulative public TCR beta family frequency, the authors identified those who carried CMV together with the relevant HLA. CMV-specific HLA-C-restricted TCR beta clonotypes dominated the ex vivo response.

TCRdb analysed the reads with MiXCR anew, one entry per CDR3 protein. The sample contains under 350,000 distinct CDR3 sequences, less than 25% of which appear only once. With respect to this clonotype: Its target is unknown.

V dropped 0 bases and J dropped 1 base, with 7 bases sitting between them. This CDR3 has 15 amino acids. The V gene's germline CDR1 is MNHEY and CDR2 SVGAGI. Sequencing used cultured PBMCs, obtained from culture after CMV antigen stimulation. This chain uses TRBV6-5 with TRBJ1-5; D gene unclear. The TCR sequence derives from a human donor in good health (CMV status not recorded). Some clones in this sample may be carry-over from other donors' samples. The CDR3 is CASSYSGASNQPQHF. The CDR3 DNA is TGTGCCAGCAGTTACTCCGGCGCAAGCAATCAGCCCCAGCATTTT.